This T cell receptor (beta chain) originates from a study of OX40 agonist ivuxolimab in advanced cancers. About the research overall: Eligibility admitted prior anti-PD-1, anti-PD-L1 or anti-CTLA-4 therapy; about 42% had some. Partial responses were seen in three patients, one with hepatocellular carcinoma and two with cutaneous melanoma.

Overall study results and limits: On average, a greater number of expanded clones characterised CD8+ T cells relative to CD4+. Some nonresponders likewise displayed low normalized T-cell clonal expansion.

TCRdb's table, derived via immunoSEQ multiplex PCR, lists solely in-frame clones and lacks some. The repertoire holds fewer than 50,000 clones, with about three quarters as singletons. The table lists this clone with a few counts. Its antigen remains unknown. Source: CD4+ or CD8+ T cells sorted from blood, taken in a trial of the OX40 agonist ivuxolimab. The sequence derives from an adult with an advanced solid tumor such as melanoma, head and neck, liver or kidney cancer.

As DNA, the CDR3 is TGTGCCAGCGTAGACAGCACTGAAGCTTTCTTT. It is translated as CASVDSTEAFF. V is TRBV18 and J is TRBJ1-1, with D perhaps matching TRBD1 (5 bases). The CDR3 has 11 amino acids. Trimming removed 8 bases at V and 4 bases at J, with 8 bases between. CDR1 and CDR2 (germline): KGHSH, LQKENI.